The next 6 T cell receptor beta chains were all read from a single sample in a study of T-cell memory formation after mild COVID-19. MiXCR, applied by TCRdb to the 5' RACE reads, yields one record per CDR3 protein. The sample has around 300,000 distinct CDR3 sequences, approximately 8% seen once. Sequenced input: PBMCs or a T cell subset sorted from them (not recorded which). These TCRs come from a man aged 18 to 30 who had mild COVID-19 (a few samples of this study predate the infection). Cell type and time point are not known.

The gene calls are TRBV6-2 or TRBV6-3 and TRBJ2-4; 9 nucleotides line up with TRBD2. The CDR3 runs 18 residues. CDR1 MNHEY and CDR2 SVGEGT come from the germline V gene. Trimming removed 7 bases from V and 0 bases from J; junction bases left unmatched: 13. In DNA form, the CDR3 reads TGTGCCAGCATGGGGCCGGCGGGGGGGGCGTTAGCCAAAAACATTCAGTACTTC. This codes for CASMGPAGGALAKNIQYF.

The V gene is TRBV29-1, the J gene TRBJ1-2; D uncertain. V was trimmed by 6 bases and J by 3 bases, leaving 8 bases between them. The CDR3 has 11 residues. Germline V gives CDR1 SQVTM, CDR2 ANQGSEA. In DNA, the CDR3 is TGCAGCGTCGGACGGGACTATGGCTACACCTTC. Its protein is CSVGRDYGYTF.

The chain couples TRBV5-6 to TRBJ1-2; no reliable D call. The CDR3 totals 13 residues. CDR1 is SGHDT and CDR2 is YYEEEE in the germline V gene. The V end lost 0 bases, the J end lost 2 bases, and 5 bases lay between the germline ends. The CDR3 region has the DNA TGTGCCAGCAGCTTGGGCAGAAACTATGGCTACACCTTC. It is translated as CASSLGRNYGYTF.

This clonotype was seen a few times. The rearrangement uses TRBV4-2 and TRBJ1-2; tentatively, D is TRBD1 (5 bases). V was pared by 5 bases and J by 2 bases, with 21 bases between. The CDR3 covers 17 residues. Looked up from germline, CDR1 is LGHNA and CDR2 is YNFKEQ. CDR3 sequence: CASSKAPEGVLNYGYTF. The CDR3 DNA is TGTGCCAGCAGCAAAGCGCCCGAAGGGGTCCTGAACTATGGCTACACCTTC.

This clonotype was observed at least ten times. The chain links TRBV11-2 to TRBJ2-7; the D is unclear. CDR1 and CDR2 from the germline V gene are SGHAT and FQNNGV. Trimming pared 3 bases from V and 2 bases from J, leaving 8 bases between. The CDR3 spans 13 residues. The CDR3 bases are TGTGCCAGCAGCTTGGCCCCAACCTACGAGCAGTACTTC. The encoded protein is CASSLAPTYEQYF.

This chain connects TRBV7-2 to TRBJ1-5; tentative D call: TRBD1 (5 bases). Germline loops: CDR1 SGHTA, CDR2 FQGNSA. V lost 5 bases and J lost 1, with 15 bases in between. The CDR3 runs to 16 residues. In nucleotides, the CDR3 is TGTGCCAGCAGCGATCTGGGGGGGTCGAGCAATCAGCCCCAGCATTTT. Encoded protein: CASSDLGGSSNQPQHF.